This T cell receptor beta chain stems from a study of control samples from healthy donors and cancer patients. The repertoire was sequenced with immunoSEQ multiplex PCR; TCRdb's copy has only in-frame clones and lacks some. The table shows 8,000 to 11,000 clones, with approximately 91% occurring only once. This CDR3 has 11 amino acids. CDR1 and CDR2 (germline): MNHEY, SVGEGT. V was trimmed by 2 bases and J by 4 bases, leaving 0 bases between them. The source of this sequence is a man between 60 and 75 years old with colorectal cancer. The sequenced sample consisted of PBMCs. J is TRBJ2-4 and V is TRBV6-2 or TRBV6-3; D gene unclear. CDR3 in amino acids: CASSYKNIQYF. The CDR3, as DNA: TGTGCCAGCAGTTACAAAAACATTCAGTACTTC.